This T cell receptor beta chain stems from a study of siplizumab effects on memory and regulatory T cells. Findings and limits, study-wide: A mean of roughly 70% of mappable alloreactive CD4+ clones were Treg-derived with siplizumab, compared with 25% to 30% in controls. Left unconfirmed was the suppressive function of proliferating Tregs from siplizumab cultures. With siplizumab, cumulative frequency of CD4+ memory-derived alloreactive sequences dropped significantly.

Using immunoSEQ multiplex PCR, the repertoire was profiled, and TCRdb retains in-frame clones only, with some absent. Here the sample spans more than 85,000 clones, roughly 91% being singletons. V dropped 4 bases and J dropped 4 bases, with 19 bases sitting between them. The germline CDR1 and CDR2 sequences are MGHRA and YSYEKL. The CDR3 length is 16 residues. Notes on this clone: Its specificity is not known.

Sample: CD4+ T cells sorted from blood. The chain carries TRBV4-1 and TRBJ2-5; D perhaps matches TRBD1 (6 bases). This TCR was recovered from a human donor in good health. The CDR3 nucleotides are TGCGCCAGCAGCCTCATAGCAGGGGTATTTCGAGAGACCCAGTACTTC. This sequence encodes CASSLIAGVFRETQYF.